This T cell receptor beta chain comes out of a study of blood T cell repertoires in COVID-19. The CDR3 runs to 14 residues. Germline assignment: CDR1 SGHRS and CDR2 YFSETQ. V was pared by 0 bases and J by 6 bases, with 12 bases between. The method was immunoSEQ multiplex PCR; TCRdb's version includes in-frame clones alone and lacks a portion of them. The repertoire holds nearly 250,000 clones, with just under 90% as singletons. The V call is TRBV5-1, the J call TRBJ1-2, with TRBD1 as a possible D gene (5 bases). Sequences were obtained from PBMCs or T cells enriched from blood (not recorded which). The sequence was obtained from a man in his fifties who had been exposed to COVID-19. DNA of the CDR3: TGCGCCAGCAGCTTGGAGGCAGGGATAAATGGCTACACCTTC. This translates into CASSLEAGINGYTF.